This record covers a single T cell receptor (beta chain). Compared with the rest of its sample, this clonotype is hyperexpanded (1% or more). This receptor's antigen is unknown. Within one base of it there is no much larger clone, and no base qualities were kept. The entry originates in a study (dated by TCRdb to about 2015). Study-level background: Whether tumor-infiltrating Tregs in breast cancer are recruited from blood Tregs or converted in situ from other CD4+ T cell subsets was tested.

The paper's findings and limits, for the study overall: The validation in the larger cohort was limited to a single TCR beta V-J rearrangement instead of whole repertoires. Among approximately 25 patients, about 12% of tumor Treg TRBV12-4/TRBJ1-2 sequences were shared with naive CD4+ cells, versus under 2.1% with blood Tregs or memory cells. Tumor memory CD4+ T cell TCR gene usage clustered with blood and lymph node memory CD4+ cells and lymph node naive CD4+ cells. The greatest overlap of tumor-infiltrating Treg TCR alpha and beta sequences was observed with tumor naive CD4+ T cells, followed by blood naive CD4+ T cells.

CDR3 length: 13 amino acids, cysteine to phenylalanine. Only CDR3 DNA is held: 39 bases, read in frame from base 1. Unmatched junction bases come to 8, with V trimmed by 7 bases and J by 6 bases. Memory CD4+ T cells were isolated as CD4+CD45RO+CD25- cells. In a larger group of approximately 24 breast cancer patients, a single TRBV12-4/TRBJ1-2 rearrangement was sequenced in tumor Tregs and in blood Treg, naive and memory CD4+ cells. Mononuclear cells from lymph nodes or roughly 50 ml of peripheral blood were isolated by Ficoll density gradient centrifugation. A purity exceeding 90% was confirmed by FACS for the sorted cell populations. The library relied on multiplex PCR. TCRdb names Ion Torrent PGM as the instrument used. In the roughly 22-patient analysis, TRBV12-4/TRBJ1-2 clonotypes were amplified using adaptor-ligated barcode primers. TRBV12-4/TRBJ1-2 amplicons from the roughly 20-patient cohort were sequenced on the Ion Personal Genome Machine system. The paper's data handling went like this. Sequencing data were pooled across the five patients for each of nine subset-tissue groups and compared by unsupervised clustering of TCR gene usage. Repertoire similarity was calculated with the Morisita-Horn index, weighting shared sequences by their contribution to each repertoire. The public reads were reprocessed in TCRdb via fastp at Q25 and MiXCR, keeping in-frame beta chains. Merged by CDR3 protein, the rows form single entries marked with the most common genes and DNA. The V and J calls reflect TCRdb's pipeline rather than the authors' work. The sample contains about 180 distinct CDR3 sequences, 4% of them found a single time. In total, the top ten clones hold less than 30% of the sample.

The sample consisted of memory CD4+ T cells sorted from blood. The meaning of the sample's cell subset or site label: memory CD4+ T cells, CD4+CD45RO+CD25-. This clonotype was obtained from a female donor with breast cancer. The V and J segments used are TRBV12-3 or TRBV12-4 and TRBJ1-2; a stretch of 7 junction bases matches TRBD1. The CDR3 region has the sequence CASTLGQLNGYTF. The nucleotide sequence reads TGTGCCAGCACCCTGGGACAGTTGAATGGCTACACCTTC.